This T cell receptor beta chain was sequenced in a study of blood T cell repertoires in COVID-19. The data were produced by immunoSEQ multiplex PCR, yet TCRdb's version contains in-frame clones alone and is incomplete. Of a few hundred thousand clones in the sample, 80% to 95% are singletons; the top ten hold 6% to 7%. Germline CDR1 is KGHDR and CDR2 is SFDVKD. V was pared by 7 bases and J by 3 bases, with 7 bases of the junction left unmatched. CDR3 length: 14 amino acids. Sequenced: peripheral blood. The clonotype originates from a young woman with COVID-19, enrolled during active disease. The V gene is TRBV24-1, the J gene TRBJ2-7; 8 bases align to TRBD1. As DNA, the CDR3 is TGTGCCACCAGCGACAGGGGAAGTCTCTACGAGCAGTACTTC. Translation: CATSDRGSLYEQYF.